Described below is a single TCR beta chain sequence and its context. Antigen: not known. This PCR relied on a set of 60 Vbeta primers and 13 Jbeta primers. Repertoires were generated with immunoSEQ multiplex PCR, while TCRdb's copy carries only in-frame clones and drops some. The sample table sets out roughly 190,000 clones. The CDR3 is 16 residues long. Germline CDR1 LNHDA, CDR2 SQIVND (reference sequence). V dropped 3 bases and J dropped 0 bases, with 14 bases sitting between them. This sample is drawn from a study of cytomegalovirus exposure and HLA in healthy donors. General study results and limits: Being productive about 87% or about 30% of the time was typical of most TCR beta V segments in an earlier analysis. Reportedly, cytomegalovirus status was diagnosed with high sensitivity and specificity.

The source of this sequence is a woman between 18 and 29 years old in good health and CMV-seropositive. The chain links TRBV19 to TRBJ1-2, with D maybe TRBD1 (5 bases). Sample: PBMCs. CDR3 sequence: CASSMLSGPANYGYTF. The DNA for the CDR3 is TGTGCCAGTAGTATGCTATCAGGGCCAGCTAACTATGGCTACACCTTC. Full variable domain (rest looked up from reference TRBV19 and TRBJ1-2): DGGITQSPKYLFRKEGQNVTLSCEQNLNHDAMYWYRQDPGQGLRLIYYSQIVNDFQKGDIAEGYSVSREKKESFPLTVTSAQKNPTAFYLCASSMLSGPANYGYTFGSGTRLTVV.